This TCR beta chain appears in the sequencing data of a study of post-analysis software for immune sequencing data. Background on the study: Clinical courses comprised relapsing-remitting, secondary progressive and progressive-relapsing multiple sclerosis.

Study results and caveats: The authors found that F measure strongly co-clustered same-batch samples. Comparison with controls showed significantly lower normalized Chao1 diversity in multiple sclerosis patients. Included in a set of about five TRBV segments more frequent in patients than controls were TRBV5-6, TRBV5-1 and TRBV20-1.

Built from TCR beta cDNA, the libraries had unique molecular identifiers in them. TCRdb independently ran MiXCR on the PCR reads; one entry per CDR3 protein. The data hold about 820,000 distinct CDR3 sequences, with approximately 50% observed a single time. Of note for this clonotype: Its target is unknown.

The ends were cut back, 2 bases at V and 0 bases at J, with 11 bases in the middle. This CDR3 is built from 17 residues. J is TRBJ2-6 and V is TRBV12-3 or TRBV12-4, with D hard to call. This TCR derives from a girl aged 10 to 17 with multiple sclerosis. The sequencing input was blood. CDR3 DNA: TGTGCCAGCAGTTTATCCAACAGACACTCTGGGGCCAACGTCCTGACTTTC. Protein: CASSLSNRHSGANVLTF.